This is a list of T cell receptor beta chains from one sample in a study of T cell changes during pregnancy in multiple sclerosis. Method: immunoSEQ multiplex PCR; TCRdb's copy keeps in-frame clones and lacks some. The data contain about 68,000 clones, about 90% of them singletons. Sequences were derived from peripheral blood, sampled in the second trimester of pregnancy. These TCRs come from a female donor with multiple sclerosis, enrolled in a pregnancy study. The CDR3 runs from the conserved cysteine through the conserved F or W. D genes are given only for firm matches. Part of the rows lack a size; the others show once, few, many or a class for expanded clones.

V: TRBV12-5
size: NA
D: TRBD2
J: TRBJ2-7
CDR3: CASLAGAVSEQYF
DNA: TGTGCTAGCTTAGCGGGGGCTGTGTCCGAGCAGTACTTC

V: TRBV21-1
size: NA
D: NA
J: TRBJ2-1
CDR3: CASSKLKEKHNEQFF
DNA: TGTGCCAGCAGCAAATTAAAGGAGAAACACAATGAGCAGTTCTTC

V: TRBV25-1
size: NA
D: NA
J: TRBJ2-1
CDR3: CATRRLDNEQFF
DNA: TGTGCCACCCGTCGACTAGACAATGAGCAGTTCTTC

V: TRBV11-1
size: once
D: TRBD1
J: TRBJ2-7
CDR3: CASSVYRDRGLHNEQYF
DNA: TGTGCCAGCAGCGTCTACCGGGACAGGGGCTTGCACAACGAGCAGTACTTC

V: TRBV6-4
size: NA
D: NA
J: TRBJ2-5
CDR3: CASSVFAGEGETQYF
DNA: TGTGCCAGCAGTGTGTTCGCGGGTGAGGGAGAGACCCAGTACTTC

V: TRBV7-2
size: once
D: NA
J: TRBJ2-5
CDR3: CASSLGGRETQYF
DNA: TGTGCCAGCAGCTTAGGGGGCCGAGAGACCCAGTACTTC

V: TRBV9
size: NA
D: TRBD2
J: TRBJ2-1
CDR3: CASSLLAGGQGEQFF
DNA: TGTGCCAGCAGCCTACTAGCGGGGGGCCAAGGTGAGCAGTTCTTC

V: TRBV18
size: NA
D: TRBD1
J: TRBJ2-5
CDR3: CASSPDRGDKETQYF
DNA: TGTGCCAGCTCACCAGACAGGGGGGACAAAGAGACCCAGTACTTC

V: TRBV7-2
size: NA
D: TRBD2
J: TRBJ2-1
CDR3: CASSHPAGGRNEQFF
DNA: TGTGCCAGCAGCCACCCAGCGGGGGGCCGGAATGAGCAGTTCTTC

V: TRBV7-2
size: NA
D: NA
J: TRBJ1-4
CDR3: CASSSRGTTNEKLFF
DNA: TGTGCCAGCAGCTCCCGGGGTACAACTAATGAAAAACTGTTTTTT

V: TRBV30
size: NA
D: NA
J: TRBJ1-1
CDR3: CAWSASLEAFF
DNA: TGTGCCTGGAGTGCCTCCCTTGAAGCTTTCTTT

V: TRBV2
size: NA
D: NA
J: TRBJ1-5
CDR3: CASRRDSNQPQHF
DNA: TGTGCCAGCCGCCGGGATAGCAATCAGCCCCAGCATTTT

V: TRBV10-3
size: few
D: TRBD1
J: TRBJ1-1
CDR3: CAISDAGTGTREAFF
DNA: TGTGCCATCAGTGACGCCGGGACAGGAACCAGGGAAGCTTTCTTT

V: TRBV19
size: NA
D: TRBD1
J: TRBJ1-1
CDR3: CASSPRQGRWDTEAFF
DNA: TGTGCCAGTAGCCCTCGACAGGGTAGATGGGACACTGAAGCTTTCTTT

V: TRBV5-1
size: NA
D: NA
J: TRBJ2-3
CDR3: CASSLIPVDTQYF
DNA: TGCGCCAGCAGCTTGATCCCCGTGGATACGCAGTATTTT

V: TRBV11-2
size: NA
D: NA
J: TRBJ1-2
CDR3: CASSEILQGRNGYTF
DNA: TGTGCCAGCAGCGAAATACTACAGGGAAGGAATGGCTACACCTTC

V: TRBV6-1
size: NA
D: NA
J: TRBJ1-1
CDR3: CASGGPGSTEAFF
DNA: TGTGCCAGCGGGGGCCCGGGTAGCACTGAAGCTTTCTTT

V: TRBV6-5
size: NA
D: TRBD1
J: TRBJ2-1
CDR3: CASSATGGSYNEQFF
DNA: TGTGCCAGCAGTGCAACAGGGGGCTCCTACAATGAGCAGTTCTTC

V: TRBV5-6
size: NA
D: NA
J: TRBJ2-2
CDR3: CASSLALAGGELFF
DNA: TGTGCCAGCAGCTTGGCCCTAGCCGGCGGGGAGCTGTTTTTT

V: TRBV4-3
size: NA
D: NA
J: TRBJ2-1
CDR3: CASSQEWTSRNEQFF
DNA: TGCGCCAGCAGCCAAGAATGGACATCGCGCAATGAGCAGTTCTTC

V: TRBV27
size: NA
D: NA
J: TRBJ2-5
CDR3: CASKGGNQETQYF
DNA: TGTGCCAGCAAAGGGGGAAACCAAGAGACCCAGTACTTC

V: TRBV14
size: NA
D: NA
J: TRBJ2-1
CDR3: CASSPLQGGGVYNEQFF
DNA: TGTGCCAGCAGCCCGCTCCAGGGAGGAGGGGTATACAATGAGCAGTTCTTC

V: TRBV30
size: NA
D: NA
J: TRBJ1-1
CDR3: CAWSTAAEAFF
DNA: TGTGCCTGGAGTACGGCGGCTGAAGCTTTCTTT

V: TRBV9
size: NA
D: TRBD2
J: TRBJ2-3
CDR3: CASSLLSGGADTQYF
DNA: TGTGCCAGCAGCTTACTAAGCGGGGGGGCAGATACGCAGTATTTT

V: TRBV2
size: NA
D: NA
J: TRBJ2-1
CDR3: CASSETGIEQFF
DNA: TGTGCCAGCAGTGAGACTGGAATTGAGCAGTTCTTC